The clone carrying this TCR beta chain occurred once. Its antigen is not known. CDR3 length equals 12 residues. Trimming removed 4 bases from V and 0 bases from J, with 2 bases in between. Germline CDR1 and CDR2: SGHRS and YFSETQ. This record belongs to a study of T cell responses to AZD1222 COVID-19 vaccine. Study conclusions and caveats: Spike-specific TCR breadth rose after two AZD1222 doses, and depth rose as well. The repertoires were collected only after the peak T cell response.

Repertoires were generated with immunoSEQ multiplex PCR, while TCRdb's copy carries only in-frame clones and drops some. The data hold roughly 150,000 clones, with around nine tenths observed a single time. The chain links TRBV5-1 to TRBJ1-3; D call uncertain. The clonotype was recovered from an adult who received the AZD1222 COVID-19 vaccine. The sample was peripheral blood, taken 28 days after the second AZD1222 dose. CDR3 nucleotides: TGCGCCAGCAGCCCCTCTGGAAACACCATATATTTT. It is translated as CASSPSGNTIYF.